The entry below gives a single T cell receptor beta chain sequence along with its context. Its antigen is still unknown. V was cut by 3 bases and J by 5 bases, with 8 bases left in between. The CDR3 sequence is 13 residues long. After 5'RACE with constant-segment primers, TCR alpha and TCR beta cDNA libraries carrying sample barcodes and UMIs were obtained. MiXCR was run by TCRdb on the 5' RACE reads, yielding one entry per CDR3 protein. The sample shows around 200,000 distinct CDR3 sequences, around 30% of them seen only once. This entry is derived from a study of T-cell memory formation after mild COVID-19. Whole-study context: TCR clusters were mostly donor specific.

Findings and limits, study-wide: Among CD4+ contracting clones, most were CM and EM, and CD8+ ones EMRA. Later expanders leaned CD4+, whereas day 15 to 85 contracting clones were balanced CD4/CD8.

Sequences were obtained from PBMCs or a T cell subset sorted from them (not recorded which). This sequence originates from an adult woman who had mild COVID-19 (a few samples of this study predate the infection). Cell type and time point are not known. This chain links TRBV12-3 or TRBV12-4 with TRBJ1-5; TRBD1 might be the D (5 bases). The CDR3 DNA reads as TGTGCCAGCAGTTTCGGGGGGGATCAGCCCCAGCATTTT. It specifies CASSFGGDQPQHF.